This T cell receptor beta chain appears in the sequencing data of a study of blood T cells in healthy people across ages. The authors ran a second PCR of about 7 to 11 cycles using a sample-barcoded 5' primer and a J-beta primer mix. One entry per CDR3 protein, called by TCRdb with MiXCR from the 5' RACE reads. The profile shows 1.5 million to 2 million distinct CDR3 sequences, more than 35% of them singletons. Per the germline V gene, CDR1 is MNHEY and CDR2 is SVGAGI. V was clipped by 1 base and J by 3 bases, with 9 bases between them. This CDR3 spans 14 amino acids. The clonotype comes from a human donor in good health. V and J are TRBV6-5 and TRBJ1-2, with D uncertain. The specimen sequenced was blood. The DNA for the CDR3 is TGTGCCAGCAGTTACTTCCCACAAGACTATGGCTACACCTTC. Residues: CASSYFPQDYGYTF.